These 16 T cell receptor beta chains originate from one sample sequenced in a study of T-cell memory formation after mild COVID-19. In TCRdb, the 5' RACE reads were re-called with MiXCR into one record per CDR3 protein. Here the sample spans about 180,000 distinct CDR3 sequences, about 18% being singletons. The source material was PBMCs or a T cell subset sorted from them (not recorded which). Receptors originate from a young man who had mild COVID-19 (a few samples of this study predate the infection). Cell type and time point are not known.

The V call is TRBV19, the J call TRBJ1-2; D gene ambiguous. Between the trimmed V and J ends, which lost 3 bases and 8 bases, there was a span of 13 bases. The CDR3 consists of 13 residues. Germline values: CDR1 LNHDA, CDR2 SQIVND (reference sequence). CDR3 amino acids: CASSIARGGGYTF. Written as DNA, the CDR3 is TGTGCCAGTAGTATTGCGCGGGGTGGCGGCTACACCTTC. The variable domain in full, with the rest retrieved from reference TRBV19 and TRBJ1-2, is DGGITQSPKYLFRKEGQNVTLSCEQNLNHDAMYWYRQDPGQGLRLIYYSQIVNDFQKGDIAEGYSVSREKKESFPLTVTSAQKNPTAFYLCASSIARGGGYTFGSGTRLTVV.

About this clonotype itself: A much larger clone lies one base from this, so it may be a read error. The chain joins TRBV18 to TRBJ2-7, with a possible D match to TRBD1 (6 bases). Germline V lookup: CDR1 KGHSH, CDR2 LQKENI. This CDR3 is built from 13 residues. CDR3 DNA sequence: TGTGCCAGCGCACCAGGGGCAGAGTACGAGCAGTACTTC. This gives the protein CASAPGAEYEQYF.

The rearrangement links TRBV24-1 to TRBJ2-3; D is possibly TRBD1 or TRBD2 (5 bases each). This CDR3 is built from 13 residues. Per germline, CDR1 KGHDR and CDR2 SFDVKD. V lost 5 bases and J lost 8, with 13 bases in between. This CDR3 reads CATSARGRGTQYF. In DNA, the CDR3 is TGTGCCACCAGTGCGAGGGGAAGGGGTACGCAGTATTTT.

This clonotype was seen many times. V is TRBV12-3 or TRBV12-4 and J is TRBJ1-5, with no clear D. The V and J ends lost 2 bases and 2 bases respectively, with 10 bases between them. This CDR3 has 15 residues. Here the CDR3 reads CASSLSGVGNQPQHF. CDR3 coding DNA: TGTGCCAGCAGTTTATCTGGGGTTGGCAATCAGCCCCAGCATTTT.

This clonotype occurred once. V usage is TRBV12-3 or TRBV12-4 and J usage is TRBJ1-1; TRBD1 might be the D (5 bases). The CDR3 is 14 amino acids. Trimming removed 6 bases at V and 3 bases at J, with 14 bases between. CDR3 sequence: CASRSPGGYTEAFF. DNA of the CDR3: TGTGCCAGCAGATCGCCGGGGGGGTACACTGAAGCTTTCTTT.

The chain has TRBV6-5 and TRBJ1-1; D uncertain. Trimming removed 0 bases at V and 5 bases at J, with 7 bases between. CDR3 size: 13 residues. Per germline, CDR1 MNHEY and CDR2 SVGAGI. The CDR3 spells CASSYSLGTEAFF. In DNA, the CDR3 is TGTGCCAGCAGTTACTCTTTGGGGACTGAAGCTTTCTTT.

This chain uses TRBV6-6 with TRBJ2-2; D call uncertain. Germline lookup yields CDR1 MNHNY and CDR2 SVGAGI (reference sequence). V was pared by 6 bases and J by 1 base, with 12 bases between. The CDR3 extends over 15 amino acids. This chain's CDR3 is CASSPPKRNTGELFF. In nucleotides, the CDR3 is TGTGCCAGCAGCCCCCCGAAACGGAACACCGGGGAGCTGTTTTTT.

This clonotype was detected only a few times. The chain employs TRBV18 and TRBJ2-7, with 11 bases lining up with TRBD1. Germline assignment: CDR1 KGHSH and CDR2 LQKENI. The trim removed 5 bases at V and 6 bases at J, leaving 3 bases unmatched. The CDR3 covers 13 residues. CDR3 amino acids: CASSSGTGGEQYV. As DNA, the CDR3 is TGTGCCAGCTCAAGCGGGACAGGGGGCGAGCAGTACGTC.

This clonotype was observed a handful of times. CDR3 DNA: TGCGCCAGCAGCTTGGAAGGAGACGCGGCCTTAGACTATGGCTACACCTTC. The encoded protein is CASSLEGDAALDYGYTF. The gene calls are TRBV5-1 and TRBJ1-2; D is uncertain. V dropped 0 bases and J dropped 3 bases, with 18 bases sitting between them. The CDR3 sequence is 17 residues long. Per germline, CDR1 SGHRS and CDR2 YFSETQ.

This chain's CDR3 is CASSYGTMGTDTQYF. CDR3 coding DNA: TGTGCCAGCAGTTACGGGACTATGGGCACAGATACGCAGTATTTT. The chain uses TRBV6-5 and TRBJ2-3; 7 bases are shared with TRBD2. V trimming: 2 bases; J trimming: 1 base; junction bases outside the gene matches: 3. Germline V gives CDR1 MNHEY, CDR2 SVGAGI. The CDR3 contains 15 residues.

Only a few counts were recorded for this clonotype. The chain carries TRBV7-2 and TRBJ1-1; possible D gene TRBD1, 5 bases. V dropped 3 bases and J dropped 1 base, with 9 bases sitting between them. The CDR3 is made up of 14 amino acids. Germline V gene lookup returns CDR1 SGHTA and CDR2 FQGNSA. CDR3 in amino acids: CASSFSGRNTEAFF. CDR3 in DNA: TGTGCCAGCAGCTTTTCAGGGAGGAACACTGAAGCTTTCTTT.

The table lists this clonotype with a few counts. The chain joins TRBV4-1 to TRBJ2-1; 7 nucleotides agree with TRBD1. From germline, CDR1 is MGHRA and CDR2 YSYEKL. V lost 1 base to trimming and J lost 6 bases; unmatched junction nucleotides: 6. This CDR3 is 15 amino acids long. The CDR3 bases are TGCGCCAGCAGCCAAGGACAGGGAGCATCCAATGAGCAGTTCTTC. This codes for CASSQGQGASNEQFF.

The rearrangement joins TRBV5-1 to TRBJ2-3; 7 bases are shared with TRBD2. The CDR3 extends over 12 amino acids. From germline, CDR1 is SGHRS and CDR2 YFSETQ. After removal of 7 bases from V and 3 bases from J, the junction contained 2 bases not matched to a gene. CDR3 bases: TGCGCCAGCTGGGAGGGGACAGATACGCAGTATTTT. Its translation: CASWEGTDTQYF.

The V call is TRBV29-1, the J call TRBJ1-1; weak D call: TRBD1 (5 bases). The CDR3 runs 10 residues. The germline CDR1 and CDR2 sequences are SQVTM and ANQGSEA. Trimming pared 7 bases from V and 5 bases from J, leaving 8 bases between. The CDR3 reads CSARGTEAFF. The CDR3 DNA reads TGCAGCGCAAGGGGAACTGAAGCTTTCTTT.

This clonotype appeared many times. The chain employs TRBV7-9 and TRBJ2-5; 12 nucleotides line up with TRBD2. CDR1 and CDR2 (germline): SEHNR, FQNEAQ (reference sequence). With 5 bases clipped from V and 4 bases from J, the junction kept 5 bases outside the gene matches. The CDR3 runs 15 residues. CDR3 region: CASSPGLAGRETQYF. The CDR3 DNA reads TGTGCCAGCAGCCCTGGACTAGCGGGAAGAGAGACCCAGTACTTC.

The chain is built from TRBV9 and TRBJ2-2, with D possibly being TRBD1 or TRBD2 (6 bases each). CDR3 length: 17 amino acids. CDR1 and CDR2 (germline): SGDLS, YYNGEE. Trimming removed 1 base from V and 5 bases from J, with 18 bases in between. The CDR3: CASSVKAWGAGTGELFF. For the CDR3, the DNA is TGTGCCAGCAGCGTAAAGGCCTGGGGGGCCGGGACCGGGGAGCTGTTTTTT. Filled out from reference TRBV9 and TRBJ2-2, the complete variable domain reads DSGVTQTPKHLITATGQRVTLRCSPRSGDLSVYWYQQSLDQGLQFLIQYYNGEERAKGNILERFSAQQFPDLHSELNLSSLELGDSALYFCASSVKAWGAGTGELFFGEGSRLTVL.